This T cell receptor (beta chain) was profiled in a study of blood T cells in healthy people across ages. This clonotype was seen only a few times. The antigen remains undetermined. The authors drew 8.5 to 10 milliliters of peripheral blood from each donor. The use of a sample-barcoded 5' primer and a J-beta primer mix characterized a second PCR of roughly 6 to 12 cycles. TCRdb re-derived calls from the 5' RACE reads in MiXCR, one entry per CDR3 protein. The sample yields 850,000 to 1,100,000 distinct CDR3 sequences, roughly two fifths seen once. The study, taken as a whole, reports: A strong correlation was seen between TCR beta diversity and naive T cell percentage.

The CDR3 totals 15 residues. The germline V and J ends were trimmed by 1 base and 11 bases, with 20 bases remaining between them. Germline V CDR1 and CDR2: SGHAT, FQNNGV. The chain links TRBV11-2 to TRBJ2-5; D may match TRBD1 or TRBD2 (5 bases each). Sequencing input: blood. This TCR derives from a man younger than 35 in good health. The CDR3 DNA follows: TGTGCCAGCAGCTTAGTTATCGGGGCTGACTACGTGCAGTACTTC. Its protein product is CASSLVIGADYVQYF.